Following are 31 T cell receptor beta chains from one sample sequenced in a study of vaccination effects on CD4 cells after COVID-19. Antigens of these TCRs are unknown. TCRdb's copy holds only in-frame clones and misses some; the assay was immunoSEQ multiplex PCR. The sample lists under 40,000 clones, almost 85% occurring once. CD4+ T cells specific for antigen were expanded with viral peptide pools by the ViraFEST assay before sequencing. The culture ran for 10 days before CD4+ T cells were isolated. The vaccine given was either BNT162b2 or mRNA-1273, in two doses. Sequenced material: CD4+ T cells from PBMCs cultured with HCoV-NL63 spike peptides, taken after COVID-19 vaccination. These receptors all stem from a human donor who received a COVID-19 vaccine. Some clones in this sample may be carry-over from other donors' samples.

The V gene is TRBV11-1, the J gene TRBJ1-1, with a tentative D call TRBD1 (5 bases). Trimming took 3 bases from V and 3 from J, leaving 11 bases between them. The CDR3 loop spans 14 amino acids. Germline V gives CDR1 SGHAT, CDR2 FQDESV (reference sequence). The CDR3 sequence is CASSLSQADTEAFF. The CDR3 region has the DNA TGTGCCAGCAGCTTGTCACAGGCAGACACTGAAGCTTTCTTT.

This chain connects TRBV6-6 to TRBJ2-3; D not resolved. Per the germline V gene, CDR1 is MNHNY and CDR2 is SVGAGI (reference sequence). V shed 6 bases and J shed 3 bases, with 10 bases lying between them. The CDR3 runs to 13 residues. CDR3 residues: CASRVESTDTQYF. CDR3 in DNA: TGTGCCAGCAGAGTTGAATCGACAGATACGCAGTATTTT.

CDR3 sequence: CASRRTGFRNTIYF. CDR3 sequence (DNA): TGTGCCAGCAGACGTACAGGGTTTAGGAACACCATATATTTT. The J gene is TRBJ1-3, the V gene TRBV3-1 (or the pseudogene TRBV3-2); possible D gene TRBD1, 6 bases. Germline V gene data show CDR1 as LGHDT and CDR2 as YNNKEL (reference sequence). The CDR3 has 14 amino acids. V was trimmed by 6 bases and J by 7 bases, leaving 16 bases between them.

The chain recombines TRBV15 with TRBJ1-5, with a tentative D call TRBD1 (5 bases). This CDR3 contains 14 residues. V lost 3 bases and J lost 3, with 9 bases in between. CDR1 and CDR2 (germline): LNHNV, YYDKDF (reference sequence). CDR3 nucleotide sequence: TGTGCCACCAGCAGCGACAGTTACAATCAGCCCCAGCATTTT. It is translated as CATSSDSYNQPQHF.

The chain couples TRBV3-1 (or the pseudogene TRBV3-2) to TRBJ2-5, with 11 bases identical to TRBD2. With V trimmed by 1 base and J by 5 bases, 3 bases remained unmatched. CDR3 length equals 15 residues. Germline assignment: CDR1 LGHDT and CDR2 YNNKEL (reference sequence). CDR3: CASSQVPSGGETQYF. As DNA, the CDR3 is TGTGCCAGCAGCCAAGTGCCTAGCGGGGGGGAGACCCAGTACTTC.

J is TRBJ2-1 and V is TRBV5-8; 8 bases agree with TRBD1. Trimming took 4 bases from V and 2 from J; bases not matched to a gene: 5. There are 15 residues in the CDR3. Germline CDR1 reads SGHTS; CDR2 reads YDEGEE. Here the CDR3 DNA reads TGTGCCAGCAGCGGACGACAGGGGCCCTACAATGAGCAGTTCTTC. Its protein product is CASSGRQGPYNEQFF.

The CDR3 region is CASSLLPGQGASLQETQYF. DNA for the CDR3: TGTGCCAGCTCACTTTTACCGGGACAGGGGGCTTCCCTCCAAGAGACCCAGTACTTC. The V call is TRBV18, the J call TRBJ2-5, with 12 bases aligning to TRBD1. This CDR3 comprises 19 residues. CDR1 KGHSH and CDR2 LQKENI come from the germline V gene. The junction had 13 bases not matched to a gene; V was cut back by 4 bases and J by 1 base. Using reference TRBV18 and TRBJ2-5 for the parts outside the CDR3, the full variable domain is NAGVMQNPRHLVRRRGQEARLRCSPMKGHSHVYWYRQLPEEGLKFMVYLQKENIIDESGMPKERFSAEFPKEGPSILRIQQVVRGDSAAYFCASSLLPGQGASLQETQYFGPGTRLLVL.

CDR3 nucleotide sequence: TGTGCCAGCAGCCGACAGGCGGGGGGCACAGATACGCAGTATTTT. Amino acids: CASSRQAGGTDTQYF. The J gene is TRBJ2-3, the V gene TRBV6-5, with D possibly TRBD2 on 7 matching bases. This CDR3 is 15 amino acids long. Trimming pared 6 bases from V and 1 base from J, leaving 14 bases between. Germline assignment: CDR1 MNHEY and CDR2 SVGAGI.

A single count supports this clone. The rearrangement joins TRBV7-9 to TRBJ2-2; D is unclear. The germline CDR1 and CDR2 sequences are SEHNR and FQNEAQ (reference sequence). Trimming took off 5 bases at V and 6 bases at J, with 10 bases between the two ends. The CDR3 is 13 residues long. The CDR3 loop is CASSPRQAGELFF. In DNA form, the CDR3 reads TGTGCCAGCAGCCCCCGCCAAGCCGGGGAGCTGTTTTTT. Full variable domain (remainder filled in from reference TRBV7-9 and TRBJ2-2): DTGVSQNPRHKITKRGQNVTFRCDPISEHNRLYWYRQTLGQGPEFLTYFQNEAQLEKSRLLSDRFSAERPKGSFSTLEIQRTEQGDSAMYLCASSPRQAGELFFGEGSRLTVL.

The rearrangement uses TRBV30 and TRBJ1-5; D gene ambiguous. V was cut by 2 bases and J by 0 bases, with 8 bases left in between. This CDR3 is 14 amino acids long. Germline V CDR1 and CDR2: GTSNPN, SVGIG (reference sequence). The CDR3 DNA sequence: TGTGCCTGGAGTAAAGGGAATAGCAATCAGCCCCAGCATTTT. It yields the protein CAWSKGNSNQPQHF.

This chain joins TRBV5-1 and TRBJ2-3; D possibly corresponds to TRBD1 (6 bases). V gave up 0 bases and J gave up 0 bases, with 8 bases separating them. Germline V CDR1 and CDR2: SGHRS, YFSETQ. This CDR3 comprises 15 residues. Here the CDR3 DNA reads TGCGCCAGCAGCTTGGGAGGGGGAAGCACAGATACGCAGTATTTT. This translates into CASSLGGGSTDTQYF.

A few counts support this clone. The genes are TRBV5-1 and TRBJ2-7, with D possibly matching TRBD1 (5 bases). Germline-derived CDR1 and CDR2 are SGHRS and YFSETQ. CDR3 length equals 13 residues. Trimming removed 0 bases from V and 6 bases from J, with 10 bases in between. The CDR3 sequence: CASSLETATEQYV. The CDR3 bases are TGCGCCAGCAGCTTGGAGACAGCTACCGAGCAGTACGTC.

The chain recombines TRBV5-1 with TRBJ2-7; possibly TRBD1 or TRBD2 for D (5 bases each). The germline V gene encodes CDR1 SGHRS and CDR2 YFSETQ. V was trimmed by 0 bases and J by 4 bases, leaving 11 bases between them. This CDR3 spans 14 amino acids. CDR3 sequence (DNA): TGCGCCAGCAGCTTGGTAGCAGGGAGTTACGAGCAGTACGTC. It encodes CASSLVAGSYEQYV.

The rearrangement joins TRBV18 to TRBJ2-5; the D gene could be TRBD1 or TRBD2 (5 bases each). Germline lookup yields CDR1 KGHSH and CDR2 LQKENI. V was trimmed by 6 bases and J by 4 bases, leaving 15 bases between them. The CDR3 is 14 amino acids. The CDR3, as DNA: TGTGCCAGCTCCCCCGTGGGGGTCCGAGAGACCCAGTACTTC. Translating gives CASSPVGVRETQYF.

This chain joins TRBV10-2 and TRBJ2-7; D may be TRBD1 (6 bases). Trimming pared 7 bases from V and 1 base from J, leaving 11 bases between. Looked up from germline, CDR1 is WSHSY and CDR2 is SAAADI. This CDR3 spans 13 amino acids. CDR3 nucleotide sequence: TGCGCCAGCATGAAGGGGGTTTCCTACGAGCAGTACGTC. Its protein product is CASMKGVSYEQYV.

The chain is built from TRBV5-8 and TRBJ1-2, with TRBD1 identical over 10 bases. The junction had 14 bases not matched to a gene; V was cut back by 7 bases and J by 5 bases. The CDR3 is made up of 16 amino acids. The germline CDR1 and CDR2 sequences are SGHTS and YDEGEE. This CDR3 reads CASVKRQGAAWYGYTF. The CDR3 nucleotides read TGTGCCAGCGTTAAAAGACAGGGGGCAGCATGGTATGGCTACACCTTC.

The chain links TRBV6-6 to TRBJ2-7; the match to TRBD1 covers 7 bases. V lost 5 bases, J lost 6 bases, and 13 bases stayed unmatched. Germline CDR1 is MNHNY and CDR2 is SVGAGI (reference sequence). This CDR3 region has 15 residues. This chain's CDR3 is CASSLQLGRGSEQYV. Here the CDR3 DNA reads TGTGCCAGCAGTCTACAACTCGGCAGGGGGTCCGAGCAGTACGTC.

The chain carries TRBV24-1 and TRBJ2-1; 7 nucleotides align to TRBD1. The length of the CDR3 is 16 residues. V lost 3 bases and J lost 3; bases outside the gene matches: 7. In germline, CDR1 is KGHDR, CDR2 SFDVKD. In nucleotides, the CDR3 is TGTGCCACCAGTGATGTAGGGGGCGATGGCTACAATGAGCAGTTCTTC. Translated, it gives CATSDVGGDGYNEQFF.

The chain links TRBV28 to TRBJ1-3; no reliable D call. Looked up from germline, CDR1 is MDHEN and CDR2 is SYDVKM. V was trimmed by 5 bases and J by 3 bases, leaving 11 bases between them. CDR3 length: 14 residues. In DNA form, the CDR3 reads TGTGCCAGCAGTCTACCATTGGATGGAAACACCATATATTTT. Protein product: CASSLPLDGNTIYF. The full variable domain, its missing parts supplied by reference TRBV28 and TRBJ1-3, is DVKVTQSSRYLVKRTGEKVFLECVQDMDHENMFWYRQDPGLGLRLIYFSYDVKMKEKGDIPEGYSVSREKKERFSLILESASTNQTSMYLCASSLPLDGNTIYFGEGSWLTVV.

V gene TRBV9 combines with J gene TRBJ2-2, with TRBD1 matching 8 bases. The CDR3 has 18 amino acids. With 0 bases clipped from V and 1 base from J, the junction kept 8 bases outside the gene matches. Germline CDR1 SGDLS, CDR2 YYNGEE. The CDR3, as DNA: TGTGCCAGCAGCGTAGCCCCCCCAGGACAGGGGAACACCGGGGAGCTGTTTTTT. Protein product: CASSVAPPGQGNTGELFF.

The J gene is TRBJ1-6, the V gene TRBV5-1; TRBD1 is a possible D gene (5 bases). Germline CDR1 reads SGHRS; CDR2 reads YFSETQ. V gave up 6 bases and J gave up 2 bases, with 12 bases separating them. The CDR3 runs to 15 residues. The CDR3 DNA follows: TGCGCCAGCACCTCTGGCAGGGCCTATAATTCACCCCTCCACTTT. The encoded protein is CASTSGRAYNSPLHF.

Here the CDR3 reads CASRRTGENTEAFF. DNA for the CDR3: TGCGCCAGCAGGCGGACGGGCGAGAACACTGAAGCTTTCTTT. The rearrangement links TRBV5-1 to TRBJ1-1, with no clear D. This CDR3 contains 14 residues. The germline V gene has CDR1 SGHRS and CDR2 YFSETQ. Trimming cost V 5 bases and J 1 base, with 12 bases left between them. Together with reference TRBV5-1 and TRBJ1-1, the CDR3 gives the full variable domain: KAGVTQTPRYLIKTRGQQVTLSCSPISGHRSVSWYQQTPGQGLQFLFEYFSETQRNKGNFPGRFSGRQFSNSRSEMNVSTLELGDSALYLCASRRTGENTEAFFGQGTRLTVV.

The V gene is TRBV6-6, the J gene TRBJ2-3; TRBD1 aligns across 9 bases. The ends lost 0 bases at V and 5 bases at J; junction bases unmatched: 3. This CDR3 has 15 residues. The germline V gene has CDR1 MNHNY and CDR2 SVGAGI (reference sequence). Here the CDR3 reads CASSYSLDRGDTQYF. As DNA, the CDR3 is TGTGCCAGCAGTTACTCCTTGGACAGGGGAGATACGCAGTATTTT.

This clone was counted a single time. The genes are TRBV18 and TRBJ2-5; tentatively, D is TRBD1 (6 bases). The CDR3 sequence is 12 residues long. V lost 4 bases, J lost 5 bases, and 8 bases lay in between. The germline gives CDR1 KGHSH, CDR2 LQKENI. The CDR3 here is CASSRQGETQYF. In nucleotides, the CDR3 is TGTGCCAGCTCACGGCAGGGGGAGACCCAGTACTTC. Looking up the rest from reference TRBV18 and TRBJ2-5 gives the full variable domain: NAGVMQNPRHLVRRRGQEARLRCSPMKGHSHVYWYRQLPEEGLKFMVYLQKENIIDESGMPKERFSAEFPKEGPSILRIQQVVRGDSAAYFCASSRQGETQYFGPGTRLLVL.

This clone was detected a few times. The rearrangement uses TRBV4-3 and TRBJ1-1, with TRBD1 as a possible D gene (5 bases). V lost 0 bases and J lost 0, with 8 bases in between. The CDR3 covers 15 residues. Looked up from germline, CDR1 is LGHNA and CDR2 is YSLEER. Here the CDR3 reads CASSQEGRVNTEAFF. For the CDR3, the DNA is TGCGCCAGCAGCCAAGAGGGCAGGGTGAACACTGAAGCTTTCTTT.

The chain links TRBV5-8 to TRBJ1-5, with D uncertain. Germline loops: CDR1 SGHTS, CDR2 YDEGEE. V was clipped by 0 bases and J by 4 bases, with 5 bases between them. This CDR3 has 13 amino acids. The CDR3: CASSLGPNQPQHF. The CDR3 bases are TGTGCCAGCAGCTTGGGGCCGAATCAGCCCCAGCATTTT.

The chain is built from TRBV7-2 and TRBJ2-5; TRBD2 is a possible D gene (5 bases). Between the trimmed V and J ends, which lost 5 bases and 1 base, there was a span of 11 bases. The length of the CDR3 is 14 residues. Germline loops: CDR1 SGHTA, CDR2 FQGNSA. The CDR3 loop is CASSQDWGQETQYF. The CDR3 DNA follows: TGTGCCAGCAGCCAGGACTGGGGCCAAGAGACCCAGTACTTC.

The V call is TRBV19, the J call TRBJ2-6, with 8 bases identical to TRBD1. Germline CDR1 and CDR2: LNHDA and SQIVND (reference sequence). V shed 3 bases, J shed 0 bases, and the junction held 7 bases outside the gene matches. The CDR3 has 18 residues. The CDR3 spells CASSIRDRQRSGANVLTF. CDR3 nucleotides: TGTGCCAGTAGTATCCGGGACAGGCAACGCTCTGGGGCCAACGTCCTGACTTTC. Full variable domain (remainder filled in from reference TRBV19 and TRBJ2-6): DGGITQSPKYLFRKEGQNVTLSCEQNLNHDAMYWYRQDPGQGLRLIYYSQIVNDFQKGDIAEGYSVSREKKESFPLTVTSAQKNPTAFYLCASSIRDRQRSGANVLTFGAGSRLTVL.

The CDR3 DNA is TGCGCCAGCAGCCAAGAGAAAGGCACCATATATTTT. Residues: CASSQEKGTIYF. The J gene is TRBJ1-3, the V gene TRBV4-1; D not resolved. This CDR3 has 12 residues. Looked up from germline, CDR1 is MGHRA and CDR2 is YSYEKL. Trimming left V 0 bases short and J 9 bases short, with 6 bases between.

The J gene is TRBJ1-1, the V gene TRBV2, with D uncertain. Trimming removed 8 bases from V and 5 bases from J, with 12 bases in between. The CDR3 runs to 12 residues. CDR1 and CDR2 from the germline V gene are SNHLY and FYNNEI. This CDR3 is CASSDPVTEAFF. In DNA form, the CDR3 reads TGTGCCAGCTCCGATCCGGTGACTGAAGCTTTCTTT.

The J gene is TRBJ1-6, the V gene TRBV5-4; D is unresolved. The CDR3 runs to 13 residues. The V and J ends lost 4 bases and 10 bases respectively, with 12 bases between them. Germline lookup yields CDR1 SGHNT and CDR2 YYREEE (reference sequence). DNA for the CDR3: TGTGCCAGCAGCCCGTTAGAGGAATCACCCCTCCACTTT. Encoded protein: CASSPLEESPLHF.